A selection of T cell receptor beta chains follows, all from one sample in a study of yellow fever vaccine responses in identical twins. TCRdb re-derived calls from the RT-PCR reads in MiXCR, one entry per CDR3 protein. Here the sample spans 20,000 or so distinct CDR3 sequences, 65% to 85% being singletons. Here the sequenced sample was T cells from blood (PBMCs), unsorted or a sorted subset (not recorded which), taken before or after yellow fever vaccination (not recorded which). The receptor source for this set is a woman aged 18 to 35 who received the yellow fever vaccine. The conserved cysteine and the conserved F or W are not part of the CDR3 here.

cdr3_length | v_call | cdr3_aa
12 | TRBV11-3 | ASSLVVSGTEQF
13 | TRBV10-1 | ASSDPGGPYNEQF
10 | TRBV11-1 | ASSLEGGRAF
11 | TRBV12-3/TRBV12-4 | ASSLYGRPEAF
13 | TRBV18 | ASSLTLAHADTQY
13 | TRBV19 | ANLAGQTGTGELF
12 | TRBV3-1 | ASSHLTLSGELF
11 | TRBV2 | ASSEARPYEQY
13 | TRBV5-1 | ASSETGRTNTEAF
13 | TRBV9 | ASSVWDRGSDTQY
13 | TRBV11-3 | ASSFGTTNTGELF
12 | TRBV23-1 | ASSQPDRGNEQF
15 | TRBV20-1 | SARDLSGRAATDTQY
12 | TRBV3-1 | ASSLNRGQETQY
12 | TRBV29-1 | SVEDRATKYGYT
14 | TRBV18 | ASSPPNKQVGYGYT
12 | TRBV7-2 | ASSSRDGSYEQY
15 | TRBV15 | ATSRESTSGSRDEQF
17 | TRBV10-3 | AIRPGLAGGPREYNEQF
12 | TRBV29-1 | SVGGGPFTDTQY
14 | TRBV2 | ASSDGNRDSNQPQH
13 | TRBV3-1 | ASSQGTGHTGELF
11 | TRBV11-3 | ASSGGPNEKLF
12 | TRBV10-3 | AISERTGNTEAF